This T cell receptor beta chain derives from a study of T cell responses to AZD1222 COVID-19 vaccine. About the research overall: Second-dose intervals near 4 or 12 weeks were combined. Study results and caveats: Repertoires were collected only later (after the peak T cell response had occurred). Spike-specific TCR depth and breadth grew after two AZD1222 doses. Among spike-specific TCRs, nearly half reportedly target unmutated variant regions.

This CDR3 has 14 residues. Trimming took off 1 base at V and 10 bases at J, with 11 bases between the two ends. CDR1 is SGHTA, CDR2 FQGNSA, per germline. Data came from immunoSEQ multiplex PCR; TCRdb stores just in-frame clones and leaves some out. The sample records about 190,000 clones, under 95% being singletons. This clone turned up a few times. As yet, its antigen is unknown. This sequence joins TRBV7-2 and TRBJ1-6; D gene unclear. This clonotype was sampled from an adult in good health. Sequenced here: peripheral blood, sampled on day 0 of AZD1222 vaccination. In DNA form, the CDR3 reads TGTGCCAGCAGCTTAGGTCCAGGAAGCTCACCCCTCCACTTT. As protein: CASSLGPGSSPLHF. Full variable domain (outside the CDR3, taken from reference TRBV7-2 and TRBJ1-6): GAGVSQSPSNKVTEKGKDVELRCDPISGHTALYWYRQSLGQGLEFLIYFQGNSAPDKSGLPSDRFSAERTGGSVSTLTIQRTQQEDSAVYLCASSLGPGSSPLHFGNGTRLTVT.